A selection of T cell receptor beta chains follows, all from one sample in a study of CD8 T cells in ankylosing spondylitis. TCRdb re-called the 5' RACE reads with MiXCR, one entry per CDR3 protein. This table has about 190,000 distinct CDR3 sequences, approximately 13% appearing once. The sequenced sample consisted of blood, either unsorted or a sorted T cell fraction (not recorded which). The receptor set was obtained from a female donor with ankylosing spondylitis or in good health (not recorded which). CDR3s leave out the opening cysteine and the closing phenylalanine or tryptophan. A D gene is named only where the DNA matches it firmly. Clone size appears in some rows only: once, few, many, or a class for an expanded clone.

clone size,J gene,V gene,D gene,CDR3 protein
many,TRBJ1-2,TRBV4-2,.,ASSQDHSGSYGYT
.,TRBJ1-2,TRBV7-2,.,ASSPQWGGYGYT
many,TRBJ2-1,TRBV20-1,.,SASGSSYNEQF
many,TRBJ2-1,TRBV15,TRBD2,ATSRKSLLAGGNNEQF
many,TRBJ1-4,TRBV29-1,.,SVDGGTREKLF
many,TRBJ1-2,TRBV7-2,.,ASSPSQGVHYGYT
many,TRBJ2-1,TRBV4-3,TRBD2,ASSQVFAGGAPKALNEQF
many,TRBJ2-3,TRBV12-3/TRBV12-4,.,ASSSADTQY
few,TRBJ2-7,TRBV9,TRBD1,ASSAGQGAREQY
.,TRBJ2-3,TRBV20-1,TRBD2,SARAEREVGDTQY
.,TRBJ2-1,TRBV4-1,TRBD1,ASSQVTGGLDNEQF
many,TRBJ2-2,TRBV20-1,.,SARPSSSNTGELF
many,TRBJ1-3,TRBV6-1,TRBD1,ASQPTGASGNTIY
many,TRBJ2-3,TRBV14,.,ASSMAGAGDTQY
many,TRBJ2-3,TRBV5-1,TRBD1,ASSFTGGRNTDTQY
many,TRBJ2-2,TRBV5-1,TRBD2,ASSDSGLAVQTGELF
.,TRBJ2-7,TRBV12-3/TRBV12-4,.,ASSFSQRTYEQY
many,TRBJ2-7,TRBV4-3,.,ASSKNQIPGAEQY
few,TRBJ2-3,TRBV6-4,.,ASSEGGRADTQY
many,TRBJ1-4,TRBV5-1,.,ASSLGDVGEKLF
many,TRBJ2-1,TRBV10-3,TRBD2,AHSAGEEANEQF
many,TRBJ1-4,TRBV2,.,ASSEREPAEKLF
many,TRBJ1-5,TRBV5-6,.,ASSSRLQGDGQPQH
.,TRBJ2-1,TRBV18,TRBD2,ASSLQLSGSNNEQF
.,TRBJ2-7,TRBV7-6,.,ASSPLTATYEQY
many,TRBJ2-1,TRBV28,TRBD2,ASSSPASGPLNEQF
many,TRBJ1-1,TRBV7-3,.,ASSLMGGEGTEAF
many,TRBJ2-7,TRBV20-1,TRBD2,SAPRVSGTYEQY
many,TRBJ1-1,TRBV28,.,ASSPNLWNTEAF
many,TRBJ2-7,TRBV5-1,.,ASSPGVQYEQY
many,TRBJ2-3,TRBV7-9,TRBD2,ASSSRSGTSGRASTDTQY
few,TRBJ2-2,TRBV15,.,ATSRVSFDTGELF
.,TRBJ2-7,TRBV10-3,.,AISGQTQAYEQY
many,TRBJ2-7,TRBV18,TRBD2,ASSPDGGEAYEQY
many,TRBJ2-1,TRBV20-1,TRBD2,SARGGGSEPYNEQF
few,TRBJ2-2,TRBV20-1,TRBD2,SARDPLAGETGELF
many,TRBJ2-7,TRBV4-3,.,ASSQGPSFGEQY
many,TRBJ2-7,TRBV5-4,TRBD2,ASSLELAGDEQY
few,TRBJ2-7,TRBV9,TRBD2,ASSPGLAVHEQY
.,TRBJ1-2,TRBV7-2,TRBD1,ASRAGTGSFGYT
.,TRBJ2-1,TRBV5-4,TRBD2,ASSSSIGPGLAGEWQF
many,TRBJ1-2,TRBV29-1,.,SVGLGGHYGYT
.,TRBJ2-2,TRBV12-3/TRBV12-4,.,ASSPLGYGDTGELF
.,TRBJ2-7,TRBV27,.,ASSFRWGETYEQY
many,TRBJ1-1,TRBV6-5,.,ASSYLKTMNTEAF
.,TRBJ2-4,TRBV6-2/TRBV6-3,TRBD1,ASRPRRTGVNIQC
many,TRBJ2-2,TRBV12-3/TRBV12-4,.,ASSPGFGGGGELF
many,TRBJ2-1,TRBV15,.,ATSRDLSTSYNEQF
.,TRBJ2-5,TRBV7-2,.,ASSHQRGQETQY
many,TRBJ2-1,TRBV24-1,TRBD2,ATHGGGGPWGFNEQF
few,TRBJ2-7,TRBV19,.,ASAPPGQFIEQY
many,TRBJ2-4,TRBV20-1,.,SARDLENIQY
many,TRBJ2-7,TRBV7-6,.,ASSLFRLGDGEQY
.,TRBJ2-7,TRBV6-4,TRBD2,ASSDSPTSGEQY
few,TRBJ2-5,TRBV11-2,TRBD2,ASSSGGVAGGFYRRETQY
few,TRBJ1-2,TRBV27,TRBD1,ASSAGGGNYGYT